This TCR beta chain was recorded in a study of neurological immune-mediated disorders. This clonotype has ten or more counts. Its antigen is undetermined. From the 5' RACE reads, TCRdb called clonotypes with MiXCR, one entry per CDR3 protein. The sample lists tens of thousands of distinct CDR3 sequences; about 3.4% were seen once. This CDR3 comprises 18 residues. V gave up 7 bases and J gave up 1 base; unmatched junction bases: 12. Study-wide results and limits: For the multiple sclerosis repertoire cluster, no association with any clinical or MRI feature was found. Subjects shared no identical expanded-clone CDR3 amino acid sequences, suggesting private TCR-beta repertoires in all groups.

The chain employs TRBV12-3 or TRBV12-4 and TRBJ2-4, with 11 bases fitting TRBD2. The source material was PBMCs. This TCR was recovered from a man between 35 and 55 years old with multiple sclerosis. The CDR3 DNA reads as TGTGCCAGCACCTTGGGTCTAGCGGGGGGTAGGGCCAAAAACATTCAGTACTTC. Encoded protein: CASTLGLAGGRAKNIQYF.